This T cell receptor (beta chain) was recovered during a study of T cells after yellow fever vaccination. This clonotype was seen ten or more times. The V end was cut by 0 bases, the J end by 0 bases, with 9 bases between. This CDR3 has 16 amino acids. Per the germline V gene, CDR1 is LGHNA and CDR2 is YSLEER. TCRdb passed the 5' RACE reads through MiXCR, listing each CDR3 protein once. Among 85,000 to 100,000 distinct CDR3 sequences listed, roughly 5.2% were seen once. The sequence was obtained from a man aged 18 to 30 who received the YFV17D yellow fever vaccine. The genes are TRBV4-3 and TRBJ1-5; D remains ambiguous. The material sequenced was CD8+ T cells sorted from PBMCs, taken 10 days after the yellow fever booster vaccination. The CDR3 DNA reads as TGCGCCAGCAGCCAAGATTGGACCAATAGCAATCAGCCCCAGCATTTT. Amino acids: CASSQDWTNSNQPQHF.